The clone carrying this T cell receptor (beta chain) has just a few counts. Antigen: not known. These data are taken from a study of vaccination and CD4 T cells after COVID-19. Study in general: Either a CEFX pool, an HIV-1 Nef pool, or no peptide was added to control cultures.

CDR1 and CDR2 from the germline V gene are DFQATT and SNEGSKA (reference sequence). This CDR3 comprises 13 residues. Trimming removed 3 bases from V and 0 bases from J, with 8 bases in between. Documented time point: late sampling 161 to 241 days after vaccination in three convalescent patients. As for treatment: approximately 11-day PBMC culture with coronavirus spike peptide pools or control peptides (ViraFEST assay). Once obtained from cultured CD4+ T cells, the DNA was sequenced using the Oncomine TCR Beta short-read assay. Each CDR3 protein is one row after TCRdb ran MiXCR on the PCR reads. The table lists some 19,000 distinct CDR3 sequences, roughly 56% of them singletons.

Sequencing used CD4+ T cells from blood, cultured in vitro, obtained about 7 months after SARS-CoV-2 vaccination. The clonotype originates from a human donor who had recovered from COVID-19. The rearrangement links TRBV20-1 to TRBJ2-5, with a tentative D call TRBD1 (6 bases). CDR3 sequence: CSARWDNQETQYF. The CDR3 DNA reads TGCAGTGCTAGGTGGGACAACCAAGAGACCCAGTACTTC.